The present TCR beta chain was sequenced within a study of CD8 T cells in Susac syndrome (dated by TCRdb to about 2019). For the study in its entirety: Whether CD8+ T cell activation and differentiation in Susac syndrome was antigen driven was tested using repertoire sequencing. CD8+ T cell repertoire clonality was compared between 12 healthy donors, roughly 14 Susac syndrome patients and approximately 15 multiple sclerosis patients. General study outcomes and caveats: The TCR sequencing and HLA analysis was acknowledged to have included a relatively small number of individuals.

RNA was extracted using the RNeasy kit, and roughly 0.5 to 1 microgram was reverse transcribed with random hexamers. TCR beta CDR3 regions were amplified with the immunoSEQ multiplex PCR assay covering 54 Vbeta and 13 Jbeta segments. PCR amplification bias was corrected by using a synthetic template baseline for primer optimization and computational correction. The source study handled its data this way. Reads were assigned to V, D and J genes according to IMGT and analyzed in immunoSEQ Analyzer, with only productive sequences retained. Clonality was computed as one minus Shannon entropy normalized by log2 of the number of productive unique sequences. For each patient and control, public and private clones were evaluated within the 100 most prevalent clones. Clones were defined as Susac-specific when absent from the healthy and MS cohorts, from approximately 970 published viral clones and from other ImmuneACCESS disease sequences. Clones were called with MiXCR by TCRdb after fastp trimmed the public reads at Q25, and only in-frame beta chains were retained. Entries are consolidated by CDR3 protein sequence, retaining the most common genes and DNA. TCRdb, rather than the study authors, made the V and J calls. The table for this sample lists 170,000 or so distinct CDR3 sequences; roughly 96% of them were counted only once. The biggest ten clones account for roughly 0.16% of the sample.

Worth noting for this clonotype: Its antigen is still unknown. The record has no base qualities; no much larger clone is one base away.

Peripheral blood CD8+ and CD4+ T cells from healthy donors, Susac syndrome patients and multiple sclerosis patients were profiled using high-throughput TCR beta sequencing. The multiple sclerosis controls were treatment-naive patients whose relapsing-remitting disease, either stable or active, fulfilled the revised McDonald criteria. Bulk CD8+ and CD4+ T cells were purified magnetically by negative isolation, whereas CD8+ TEMRA cells were enriched by FACS. Blood was drawn into EDTA tubes, processed within 24 hours, and PBMCs were isolated by density gradient centrifugation. PBMCs destined for TCR sequencing were cryopreserved in liquid nitrogen and later thawed in a 37 °C water bath. The sorted or isolated CD4+, CD8+ and CD8+ TEMRA cells reached a purity of at least 90%. The V end loses 3 bases and the J end loses 2 bases, and a stretch of 10 bases separates them. In the germline V gene (reference sequence), CDR1 corresponds to DFQATT and CDR2 to SNEGSKA. The CDR3 measures 14 amino acids from cysteine to phenylalanine. Only the CDR3 region is kept as DNA, spanning 42 bases read in frame from base 1.

This receptor was identified in a human donor with multiple sclerosis. Sequenced material: CD8+ T cells from PBMCs. The rearrangement combines TRBV20-1 with TRBJ1-4; TRBD1 is possibly the D segment (6 matching bases). This receptor carries the CDR3 CSARLDSTNEKLFF. The base sequence is TGCAGTGCTAGGCTGGACAGTACTAATGAAAAACTGTTTTTT.